These T cell receptor beta chains were read from a single sample in a study of cytomegalovirus exposure and HLA in healthy donors. Here immunoSEQ multiplex PCR was the method, and the copy in TCRdb shows in-frame clones only, minus some. Of about 130,000 clones listed, approximately 10% are singletons. The sample comprised PBMCs. All receptors derive from a woman aged 18-35 years in good health and CMV-seropositive. CDR3s include the opening cysteine and the closing phenylalanine or tryptophan. D genes are given only for firm matches. Clone size is shown for a subset of rows, as once, few, many or a class of expanded clone.

d_gene: .
j_gene: TRBJ2-1
abundance: .
v_gene: TRBV15
CDR3aa: CATSSRHLYNEQFF
CDR3nt: TGTGCCACCAGCTCCAGACACCTTTACAATGAGCAGTTCTTC

d_gene: TRBD1
j_gene: TRBJ2-7
abundance: .
v_gene: TRBV5-1
CDR3aa: CASSWGQAYEQYF
CDR3nt: TGCGCCAGCAGCTGGGGACAGGCCTACGAGCAGTACTTC

d_gene: TRBD2
j_gene: TRBJ2-7
abundance: .
v_gene: TRBV5-6
CDR3aa: CASSPRTSGYYEQYF
CDR3nt: TGTGCCAGCAGCCCCCGGACTAGCGGGTACTACGAGCAGTACTTC

d_gene: TRBD2
j_gene: TRBJ2-7
abundance: .
v_gene: TRBV15
CDR3aa: CATSIGKWEGQYF
CDR3nt: TGTGCCACCAGCATCGGGAAATGGGAGGGGCAGTACTTC

d_gene: .
j_gene: TRBJ2-7
abundance: .
v_gene: TRBV27
CDR3aa: CASSSTRLDEQYF
CDR3nt: TGTGCCAGCAGTTCGACAAGGTTGGACGAGCAGTACTTC

d_gene: TRBD1
j_gene: TRBJ1-2
abundance: .
v_gene: TRBV7-9
CDR3aa: CASSRQGANYGYTF
CDR3nt: TGTGCCAGCAGCCGACAGGGGGCGAACTATGGCTACACCTTC

d_gene: TRBD2
j_gene: TRBJ2-3
abundance: .
v_gene: TRBV29-1
CDR3aa: CSVDGRAIDTQYF
CDR3nt: TGCAGCGTTGACGGGAGGGCCATAGATACGCAGTATTTT

d_gene: .
j_gene: TRBJ2-3
abundance: few
v_gene: TRBV18
CDR3aa: CASSQRLQGLADTQYF
CDR3nt: TGTGCCAGCTCACAGCGTTTGCAGGGGTTGGCAGATACGCAGTATTTT

d_gene: TRBD2
j_gene: TRBJ2-2
abundance: .
v_gene: TRBV19
CDR3aa: CASRKGLAVNTGELFF
CDR3nt: TGTGCCAGTAGAAAGGGACTAGCGGTTAACACCGGGGAGCTGTTTTTT

d_gene: .
j_gene: TRBJ2-2
abundance: few
v_gene: TRBV28
CDR3aa: CASSFMRTGELFF
CDR3nt: TGTGCCAGCAGTTTCATGAGAACCGGGGAGCTGTTTTTT

d_gene: .
j_gene: TRBJ1-2
abundance: few
v_gene: TRBV9
CDR3aa: CASSAPAGDGYTF
CDR3nt: TGTGCCAGCAGCGCTCCCGCAGGGGATGGCTACACCTTC

d_gene: .
j_gene: TRBJ2-5
abundance: few
v_gene: TRBV2
CDR3aa: CASRGHRRKRGETQYF
CDR3nt: TGTGCCAGCAGGGGGCACCGACGCAAAAGGGGGGAGACCCAGTACTTC

d_gene: TRBD2
j_gene: TRBJ2-3
abundance: few
v_gene: TRBV5-1
CDR3aa: CASSSGLAGGTDTQYF
CDR3nt: TGCGCCAGCAGCTCGGGACTAGCGGGTGGAACAGATACGCAGTATTTT

d_gene: .
j_gene: TRBJ1-1
abundance: .
v_gene: TRBV27
CDR3aa: CASSSGYNTEAFF
CDR3nt: TGTGCCAGCAGTTCAGGGTACAACACTGAAGCTTTCTTT

d_gene: TRBD1
j_gene: TRBJ1-1
abundance: .
v_gene: TRBV5-1
CDR3aa: CASSAGTGGRNTEAFF
CDR3nt: TGCGCCAGCAGCGCCGGGACAGGGGGCCGAAACACTGAAGCTTTCTTT

d_gene: TRBD1
j_gene: TRBJ1-4
abundance: .
v_gene: TRBV10-1
CDR3aa: CASRGTDEKLFF
CDR3nt: TGCGCCAGCAGAGGGACAGATGAAAAACTGTTTTTT

d_gene: TRBD2
j_gene: TRBJ2-2
abundance: few
v_gene: TRBV2
CDR3aa: CASLTGLANTGELFF
CDR3nt: TGTGCCAGCCTCACCGGACTAGCTAACACCGGGGAGCTGTTTTTT

d_gene: TRBD2
j_gene: TRBJ2-7
abundance: few
v_gene: TRBV28
CDR3aa: CASSYSGSLTNEQYF
CDR3nt: TGTGCCAGCAGTTATAGCGGGAGTCTGACGAACGAGCAGTACTTC

d_gene: TRBD1
j_gene: TRBJ2-5
abundance: .
v_gene: TRBV9
CDR3aa: CASSVDQGGFTETQYF
CDR3nt: TGTGCTAGCAGCGTAGATCAAGGGGGCTTTACGGAGACCCAGTACTTC

d_gene: TRBD2
j_gene: TRBJ2-7
abundance: few
v_gene: TRBV5-6
CDR3aa: CASSLYSSGRAYEQYF
CDR3nt: TGTGCCAGCAGCTTGTATTCTAGCGGGAGGGCCTACGAGCAGTACTTC

d_gene: TRBD1
j_gene: TRBJ2-7
abundance: few
v_gene: TRBV6-1
CDR3aa: CASRSDGQGGEQYF
CDR3nt: TGTGCCAGCAGATCGGATGGACAGGGCGGGGAGCAGTACTTC